Listed here is a single T cell receptor beta chain. This clone was detected once. What antigen it recognizes has not been identified. Qualities for individual bases were not recorded, and no much larger clone is one base off. At the DNA level, this CDR3 is encoded by other sequences in the same sample as well. Positive magnetic bead selection on an AutoMACS was used to isolate CD4+ and CD8+ cells, with flow cytometry used to check purity. Initial screening for clonal expansions relied on flow cytometry with a TCR V beta antibody panel, after which sorted CD8+ fractions underwent TCRB deep sequencing for characterization. Peripheral blood mononuclear cells were obtained using density gradient separation with Ficoll-Paque PLUS. DNA from CD4-enriched, CD8-enriched or PBMC samples was extracted using Nucleospin Tissue or Tissue XS kits and then quantified on a Qubit 2.0 fluorometer. The data originate from a study of somatic mutations in cytotoxic T cells in rheumatoid arthritis (dated by TCRdb to about 2017). Background on the whole study: Peripheral blood (approximately 32 ml EDTA) was collected from patients immediately after diagnosis and before any treatment began. Some T-cell populations stained with V beta antibodies were sorted by flow on a FACSAria II or Sony SH800 to nearly 100% purity, with sorted V beta1+ cells additionally subjected to TCRB sequencing. Median age was essentially the same in the patient group and the control group. To characterize clonality, the study used TCRB deep sequencing while asking whether somatic mutations are carried by expanded CD8+ T-cell clones in newly diagnosed, untreated rheumatoid arthritis. TCRB deep sequencing was performed for approximately 60 rheumatoid arthritis patients and about 20 healthy controls. General conclusions and limits of the study: Healthy controls showed no age-related increase in CD8+ clonality, whereas patients did (Spearman r=0.49). The antigen targets of the expanded CD8+ clones were unknown, and absence from virus-specific databases did not rule out viral specificity. There was no significant difference in CD8+ T-cell clonality between rheumatoid arthritis patients and age-matched healthy controls. Several identical CD8+ TCRB sequences were found in both blood and synovial fluid, and in about an eighth of the roughly 60 patients the largest CD8+ clone exceeded 20% of CD8+ cells. The slight TRBV07 underrepresentation in patients was not adjusted for multiple comparisons.

Sequencing of TCRB CDR3 was done on genomic DNA with the immunoSEQ assay. Under the source paper's analysis protocol: Only a few patient CD8+ clones larger than 1% matched published virus-specific TCRB sequences when compared against them. The analyses included only productive TCRB rearrangements. A clone was defined by a unique TCRB CDR3 sequence, and clonality was computed as a productive clonality index based on Shannon entropy. Repertoire overlap between two samples was calculated from the template counts of each clone relative to total templates per sample. V-gene usage measured by flow cytometry correlated with TCRB sequencing V-gene usage, with a Spearman r of 0.6 to 0.75. This is the immuneACCESS table as TCRdb keeps it, with only in-frame sequences that have V and J called. A part of the clones is gone; compared with another copy, unresolved V genes explain less than half, and the rest is unexplained. V and J calls plus clone size are reproduced from that table; the DNA served to infer D and trimming. The sample has approximately 23,000 clones on record, approximately 84% of them singletons. The ten largest clones represent approximately 11% of the sample.

Reading from cysteine to phenylalanine, the CDR3 counts 15 amino acids. The read is trimmed to its CDR3 DNA, 45 bases read in frame from base 1. The germline V gene sets CDR1 to SGHDT and CDR2 to YYEEEE. V and J lose 6 bases and 8 bases, and a span of 21 bases separates them. This clonotype was obtained from an adult with rheumatoid arthritis. The sequenced sample consisted of CD8+ T cells sorted from blood. The rearrangement combines TRBV5-6 with TRBJ1-3; possibly the D gene is TRBD1, per 6 matching bases. The bases are TGTGCCAGCACCCTGGCGGGGGGCGGCTCTGACACCATATATTTT. The encoded protein is CASTLAGGGSDTIYF.